Presented here are 20 T cell receptor beta chains from one specimen sequenced in a study of regulatory T cells in long-lasting Graves disease. Documented time point: newly diagnosed GD, antithyroid drugs for less than 3 months. Extracted RNA from PBMCs served as the source of the TCR library. Building of the TCR beta libraries involved iRepertoire HTBI primers and Arm-PCR of CDR3 regions. TCRdb re-analysed the multiplex PCR reads in MiXCR, keeping a single row per CDR3 protein. Among fewer than 650,000 distinct CDR3 sequences listed, about 16% were seen once. The data were also submitted as part of a second study, on T cells in Graves' hyperthyroidism and ophthalmopathy.

Sequencing was performed on peripheral blood mononuclear cells (PBMCs), taken at new diagnosis, from a patient treated with antithyroid drugs. These TCRs come from a man aged 18 to 29 with Graves disease.

The table lists this clonotype with many counts. This chain uses TRBV30 with TRBJ1-1; the D is unclear. V gave up 3 bases and J gave up 1 base, with 15 bases separating them. This CDR3 has 15 residues. Germline CDR1 is GTSNPN and CDR2 is SVGIG (reference sequence). As DNA, the CDR3 is TGTGCCTGGAGGGCAGCTATCGCCGCGAACACTGAAGCTTTCTTT. Translated, it gives CAWRAAIAANTEAFF.

This chain links TRBV11-2 with TRBJ2-7; D is unresolved. Per the germline V gene, CDR1 is SGHAT and CDR2 is FQNNGV. Trimming cost V 0 bases and J 5 bases, with 5 bases left between them. The CDR3 contains 12 residues. The CDR3 nucleotides read TGTGCCAGCAGCTTAGACGGCCACGAGCAGTACTTC. Encoded protein: CASSLDGHEQYF.

Many counts were recorded for this clonotype. The rearrangement links TRBV29-1 to TRBJ2-7; D not certain. This CDR3 has 15 residues. The germline gives CDR1 SQVTM, CDR2 ANQGSEA. V was cut by 4 bases and J by 3 bases, with 19 bases left in between. CDR3 sequence: CSVVDGLAGGYEQYF. The CDR3 DNA is TGCAGCGTTGTCGATGGGCTTGCCGGCGGCTACGAGCAGTACTTC.

The chain links TRBV9 to TRBJ2-2, with unresolved D. Trimming cost V 4 bases and J 0 bases, with 7 bases left between them. Germline assignment: CDR1 SGDLS and CDR2 YYNGEE. The CDR3 totals 14 residues. The DNA of the CDR3 is TGTGCCAGCAGCCCTTACCCGAACACCGGGGAGCTGTTTTTT. This sequence encodes CASSPYPNTGELFF.

This clonotype was observed many times. The gene calls are TRBV29-1 and TRBJ1-5; TRBD1 is a possible D gene (5 bases). CDR1 is SQVTM, CDR2 ANQGSEA, per germline. V lost 6 bases, J lost 0 bases, and 15 bases lay in between. The CDR3 covers 15 residues. This chain's CDR3 is CSVVPGLNSNQPQHF. In nucleotides, the CDR3 is TGCAGCGTAGTCCCGGGGCTCAATAGCAATCAGCCCCAGCATTTT.

V usage is TRBV9 and J usage is TRBJ2-3, with D unclear. From germline, CDR1 is SGDLS and CDR2 YYNGEE. V was trimmed by 0 bases and J by 4 bases, leaving 9 bases between them. The CDR3 has 14 residues. The DNA for the CDR3 is TGTGCCAGCAGCGTAGAGGGTGGGCCAGATACGCAGTATTTT. This gives the protein CASSVEGGPDTQYF.

In its sample, this clonotype was seen many times. This chain uses TRBV7-9 with TRBJ1-4; no definite D call. The ends were cut back, 3 bases at V and 5 bases at J, with 13 bases in the middle. The germline V gene has CDR1 SEHNR and CDR2 FQNEAQ (reference sequence). This CDR3 spans 15 amino acids. The CDR3 region is CASSFEGWLNEKLFF. The CDR3 DNA follows: TGTGCCAGCAGCTTTGAGGGCTGGTTAAATGAAAAACTGTTTTTT.

The chain couples TRBV6-1 to TRBJ2-1, with 9 bases fitting TRBD2. After removal of 3 bases from V and 4 bases from J, the junction contained 7 bases not matched to a gene. CDR3 length: 16 residues. Germline loops: CDR1 MNHNS, CDR2 SASEGT. The CDR3 is CASSDQPTSGYNEQFF. DNA of the CDR3: TGTGCCAGCAGTGACCAACCGACTAGCGGATACAATGAGCAGTTCTTC.

Many counts were recorded for this clonotype. One end of the junction varies from germline; a read error may be responsible. The chain uses TRBV12-3 or TRBV12-4 and TRBJ1-4, with TRBD1 matching over 8 bases. The CDR3 has 13 residues. CDR3 sequence (DNA): TGTGCCAGCAGTCCTATCCCGGCGGGGGGACAGGATTTT. This gives the protein CASSPIPAGGQDF.

This clonotype was seen only a few times. The chain has TRBV7-9 and TRBJ2-3; 8 nucleotides match TRBD2. The CDR3 is 17 residues long. The germline gives CDR1 SEHNR, CDR2 FQNEAQ (reference sequence). The V and J ends lost 5 bases and 2 bases, in that order; junction bases with no gene match: 12. In nucleotides, the CDR3 is TGTGCCAGCAGCAAGAGAAGGCTAGCGGGTAACACAGATACGCAGTATTTT. Translating it yields CASSKRRLAGNTDTQYF.

For this clonotype: Being one base from a much bigger clone, this may be a read error. The chain employs TRBV12-3 or TRBV12-4 and TRBJ1-5; TRBD1 matches at 9 bases. V shed 3 bases and J 9 bases; nucleotides not matched to a gene: 6. This CDR3 has 14 amino acids. CDR3: CASSFGTGNRPQHF. CDR3 sequence (DNA): TGTGCCAGCAGTTTTGGGACAGGGAACCGGCCCCAGCATTTT.

This clonotype was found a few times. V usage is TRBV20-1 and J usage is TRBJ2-7, with no clear D. Germline V gene data show CDR1 as DFQATT and CDR2 as SNEGSKA (reference sequence). V was trimmed by 0 bases and J by 3 bases, leaving 3 bases between them. The CDR3 is 11 amino acids. The CDR3: CSARDYYEQYF. DNA for the CDR3: TGCAGTGCTAGAGACTACTACGAGCAGTACTTC.

This rearrangement joins TRBV19 to TRBJ2-2; D not certain. The CDR3 runs 13 residues. Germline CDR1 and CDR2: LNHDA and SQIVND (reference sequence). The V end was cut by 3 bases, the J end by 5 bases, with 7 bases between. CDR3 DNA: TGTGCCAGTAGTATGGTCCGGACCGGGGAGCTGTTTTTT. Translating gives CASSMVRTGELFF.

The rearrangement uses TRBV6-1 and TRBJ1-4; possible D gene TRBD1, 5 bases. CDR3 length equals 15 residues. Germline V lookup: CDR1 MNHNS, CDR2 SASEGT. V gave up 5 bases and J gave up 4 bases, with 14 bases separating them. The CDR3 is CASSPYRSLNEKLFF. DNA for the CDR3: TGTGCCAGCAGTCCCTACAGGTCCCTTAATGAAAAACTGTTTTTT.

The rearrangement links TRBV5-6 to TRBJ1-5; D uncertain. V dropped 1 base and J dropped 5 bases, with 4 bases sitting between them. This CDR3 contains 12 residues. Germline lookup yields CDR1 SGHDT and CDR2 YYEEEE. The CDR3 is CASSLKDQPQHF. As DNA, the CDR3 is TGTGCCAGCAGCTTGAAGGATCAGCCCCAGCATTTT.

On this clonotype itself: This CDR3 fails to terminate in the conserved phenylalanine or tryptophan, so it likely reflects a read error. It is unclear where the CDR3 begins or ends on the DNA, so no DNA is shown, and the CDR3 is as TCRdb lists it. The J gene is TRBJ2-5, the V gene TRBV29-1; TRBD1 reflects the table's D call only, with no check against the DNA. The CDR3 totals 9 residues, both ends included. CDR1 is SQVTM, CDR2 ANQGSEA, per germline. The CDR3 spells CSVEDPRAV.

This clonotype has only a few counts. The rearrangement uses TRBV6-2 or TRBV6-3 and TRBJ2-1; 8 bases agree with TRBD1. Germline trimming cut 9 bases from V and 2 bases from J; bases unmatched to any gene: 21. CDR3 length: 19 residues. Germline V gene sequence: CDR1 MNHEY, CDR2 SVGEGT. The CDR3 is CARGPIQGEPKRAYNEQFF. CDR3 nucleotides: TGTGCCAGGGGTCCCATACAGGGGGAACCAAAGCGCGCCTACAATGAGCAGTTCTTC.

Only a few counts were recorded for this clonotype. The chain joins TRBV29-1 to TRBJ2-1; D perhaps matches TRBD2 (5 bases). Germline loops: CDR1 SQVTM, CDR2 ANQGSEA. There are 14 residues in the CDR3. Trimming removed 6 bases at V and 7 bases at J, with 19 bases between. The CDR3 loop reads CSVRTTLGENEQFF. CDR3 nucleotides: TGCAGCGTGAGGACGACCCTTGGGGAGAATGAGCAGTTCTTC.

V and J are TRBV14 and TRBJ2-1, with a tentative D call TRBD1 (6 bases). The germline CDR1 and CDR2 sequences are SGHDN and FVKESK. V was clipped by 3 bases and J by 7 bases, with 13 bases between them. This CDR3 comprises 14 residues. CDR3: CASSQLRQGNEQFF. CDR3 in DNA: TGTGCCAGCAGCCAGCTCCGGCAGGGGAATGAGCAGTTCTTC.

This clonotype was detected ten times or more. The V call is TRBV27, the J call TRBJ1-5, with a possible D match to TRBD1 (6 bases). The CDR3 sequence is 15 residues long. Germline CDR1 reads MNHEY; CDR2 reads SMNVEV (reference sequence). Trimming cost V 4 bases and J 7 bases, with 17 bases left between them. The DNA of the CDR3 is TGTGCCAGCAGTTCAATCACAGGGATGGGGCAGCCCCAGCATTTT. Protein sequence: CASSSITGMGQPQHF.